The T cell receptor beta chain under discussion was sequenced for a study of T cell responses to AZD1222 COVID-19 vaccine. The wider study: Analyses pooled second doses at about 4 or about 12 weeks.

The method was immunoSEQ multiplex PCR; TCRdb's version includes in-frame clones alone and lacks a portion of them. The data contain about 150,000 clones, around nine tenths of them singletons. Remarks on this clone: What it binds is not known.

Per the germline V gene, CDR1 is LNHNV and CDR2 is YYDKDF (reference sequence). Trimming shortened V by 0 bases and J by 7 bases, and 13 bases separated the two germline ends. The CDR3 runs to 14 residues. General observations from the study: None of the repertoires were sampled until the peak T cell response had passed. Per reports, nearly half of all spike-specific TCRs target regions that are unmutated in variants.

The V and J genes are TRBV15 and TRBJ2-7, with TRBD2 as a possible D gene (5 bases). This material consisted of peripheral blood, taken on day 0 of AZD1222 vaccination. This sequence originates from an adult in good health. The CDR3 reads CATSRDHTSSEQYF. As DNA, the CDR3 is TGTGCCACCAGCAGAGACCACACTAGTTCGGAGCAGTACTTC.